This T cell receptor beta chain is from a study of T cell repertoires in cytomegalovirus infection. Study-level background: Matching HLA type, along with CMV infection, was indicated by public TCR beta signatures.

TCRdb re-analysed the reads in MiXCR, keeping a single row per CDR3 protein. The data show hundreds of thousands of distinct CDR3 sequences, with less than 25% seen just once and roughly 8% held by the top ten. Study outcomes and limitations: In two of eight donors, the top clonotype was HLA-C-restricted CMV-specific.

Only a few counts were recorded for this clonotype. Its antigen is unknown. The CDR3 totals 15 residues. Per germline, CDR1 MNHNY and CDR2 SVGAGI (reference sequence). The ends lost 8 bases at V and 6 bases at J; junction bases unmatched: 11. The sequenced sample consisted of CD8+ T cells from PBMCs. The receptor comes from a human donor in good health (CMV status not recorded). Some clones in this sample may be carry-over from other donors' samples. This chain connects TRBV6-6 to TRBJ2-3; TRBD2 matches at 10 bases. The CDR3 sequence: CASLASGGSSDTQYF. The CDR3 DNA reads TGTGCCAGCTTGGCTAGCGGGGGTTCATCGGATACGCAGTATTTT.